This TCR beta chain was recorded in a study of cytomegalovirus exposure and HLA in healthy donors. The PCR employed 60 Vbeta primers together with 13 Jbeta primers. Clones were read by immunoSEQ multiplex PCR, and TCRdb kept only the in-frame ones, dropping some. This table holds roughly 86,000 clones, roughly 63% found once. Germline trimming cut 3 bases from V and 2 bases from J; bases unmatched to any gene: 14. This CDR3 has 19 residues. CDR1 LGHNA and CDR2 YSLEER come from the germline V gene. The chain uses TRBV4-3 and TRBJ2-4; 9 nucleotides line up with TRBD1. The TCR sequence derives from a woman in her fifties or sixties in good health and CMV-seropositive. Sequencing was done on a sample of PBMCs. CDR3 nucleotide sequence: TGCGCCAGCAGCCAGGACCCGGGACAGGGCCTTTTTTCCAAAAACATTCAGTACTTC. Translation gives CASSQDPGQGLFSKNIQYF.